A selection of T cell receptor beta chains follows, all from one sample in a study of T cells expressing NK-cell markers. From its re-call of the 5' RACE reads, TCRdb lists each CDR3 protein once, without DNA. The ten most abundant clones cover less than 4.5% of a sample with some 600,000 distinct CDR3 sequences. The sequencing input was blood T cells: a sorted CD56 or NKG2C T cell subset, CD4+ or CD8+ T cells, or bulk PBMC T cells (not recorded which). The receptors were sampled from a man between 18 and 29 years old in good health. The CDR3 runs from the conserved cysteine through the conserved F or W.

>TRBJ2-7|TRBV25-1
CASRGQGIYEQYF
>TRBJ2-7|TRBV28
CASSLDGTSGSYEQYF
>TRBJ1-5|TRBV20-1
CSASRGHLGNQPQHF
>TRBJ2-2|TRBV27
CASGKDDYTGELFF
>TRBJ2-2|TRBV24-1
CATSDPGQGDTGELFF
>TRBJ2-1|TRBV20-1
CSARDPLRENNEQFF
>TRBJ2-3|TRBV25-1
CASGDRGRPDTQYF
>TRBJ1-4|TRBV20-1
CSAGPGTHNEKLFF
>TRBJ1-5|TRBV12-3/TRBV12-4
CASSFGPGNSNQPQHF
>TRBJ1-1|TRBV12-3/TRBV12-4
CASRSRGIGTEAFF
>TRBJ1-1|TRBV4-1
CASSPWTGEMPEAFF
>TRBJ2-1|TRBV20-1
CSATLAEKQFF
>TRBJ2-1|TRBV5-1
CASSLSTSGRAAGNEQFF
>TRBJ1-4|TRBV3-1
CASSPYGGNEKLFF
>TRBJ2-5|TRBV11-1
CASSFRQTEETQYF
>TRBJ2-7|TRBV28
CASSPPISGRYEQYF
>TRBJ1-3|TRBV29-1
CSVSGGGLGNTIYF
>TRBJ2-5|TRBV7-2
CASSLKFGVPGRETQYF
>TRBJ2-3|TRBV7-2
CASSLGSRGDTQYF
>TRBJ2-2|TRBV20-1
CSASQQGAPGTGELFF
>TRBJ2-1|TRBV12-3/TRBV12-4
CASSHGRLREQFF
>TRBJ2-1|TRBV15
CATARTGSYNEQFF
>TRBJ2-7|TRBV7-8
CASSLMTSGSLYEQYF
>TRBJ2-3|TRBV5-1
CASRNSGSGTDTQYF
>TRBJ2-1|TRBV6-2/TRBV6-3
CASSYSSTGQFF
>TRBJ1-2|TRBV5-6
CASSRGQEGYGYTF
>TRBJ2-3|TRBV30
CAWNVGDKSTDTQYF
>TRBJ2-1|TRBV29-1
CSVLRETSSYNEQFF
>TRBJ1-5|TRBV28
CASSRGDISNQPQHF
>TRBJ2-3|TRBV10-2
CATLGLATDTQYF
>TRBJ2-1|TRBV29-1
CSVGPLRLNEQFF
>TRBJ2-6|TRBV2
CASRPISGANVLTF
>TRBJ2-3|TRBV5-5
CASSPGALDTQYF
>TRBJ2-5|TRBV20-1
CSATGQERWYF
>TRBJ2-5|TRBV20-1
CSARPGPAQETQYF
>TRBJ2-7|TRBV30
CAWSGGTGVNEQYF
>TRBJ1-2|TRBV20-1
CSARLPGQGNTF
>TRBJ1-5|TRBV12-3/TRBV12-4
CASTRLGGQPQHF
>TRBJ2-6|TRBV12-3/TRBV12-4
CASSRESGANVLTF
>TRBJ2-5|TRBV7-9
CASSLRSGRIQETQYF